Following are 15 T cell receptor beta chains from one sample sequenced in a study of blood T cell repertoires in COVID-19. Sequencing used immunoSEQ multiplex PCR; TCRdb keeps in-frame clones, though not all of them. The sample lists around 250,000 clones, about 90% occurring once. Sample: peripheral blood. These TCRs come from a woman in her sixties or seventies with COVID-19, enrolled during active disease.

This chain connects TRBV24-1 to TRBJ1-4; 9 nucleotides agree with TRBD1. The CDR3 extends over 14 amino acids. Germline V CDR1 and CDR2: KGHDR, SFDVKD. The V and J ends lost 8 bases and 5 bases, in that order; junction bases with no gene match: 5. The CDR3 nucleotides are TGTGCCACCACCACCGGGACAGGGAATGAAAAACTGTTTTTT. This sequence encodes CATTTGTGNEKLFF.

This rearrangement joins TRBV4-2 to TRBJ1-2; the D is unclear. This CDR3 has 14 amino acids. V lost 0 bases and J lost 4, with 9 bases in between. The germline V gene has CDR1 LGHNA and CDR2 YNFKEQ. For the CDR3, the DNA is TGTGCCAGCAGCCAAGAACGCCAGGCCTATGGCTACACCTTC. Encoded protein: CASSQERQAYGYTF.

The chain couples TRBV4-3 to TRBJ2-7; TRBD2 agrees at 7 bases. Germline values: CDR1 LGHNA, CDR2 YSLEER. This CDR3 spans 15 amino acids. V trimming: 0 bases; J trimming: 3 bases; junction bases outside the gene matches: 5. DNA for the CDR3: TGCGCCAGCAGCCAAGATCGCGGGAGCTACTACGAGCAGTACTTC. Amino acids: CASSQDRGSYYEQYF.

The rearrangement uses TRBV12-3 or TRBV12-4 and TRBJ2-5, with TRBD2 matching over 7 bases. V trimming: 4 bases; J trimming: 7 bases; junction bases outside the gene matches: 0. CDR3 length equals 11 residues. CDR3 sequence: CASSSGGTQYF. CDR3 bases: TGTGCCAGCAGTTCGGGGGGGACCCAGTACTTC.

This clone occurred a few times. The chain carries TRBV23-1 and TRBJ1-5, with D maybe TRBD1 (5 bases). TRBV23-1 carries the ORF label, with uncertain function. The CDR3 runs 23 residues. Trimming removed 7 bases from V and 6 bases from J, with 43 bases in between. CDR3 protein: CASTMLLGEPRTGRYFWGQPQHF. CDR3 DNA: TGCGCCAGCACCATGTTGTTAGGGGAGCCCCGAACCGGGAGGTATTTCTGGGGTCAGCCCCAGCATTTT.

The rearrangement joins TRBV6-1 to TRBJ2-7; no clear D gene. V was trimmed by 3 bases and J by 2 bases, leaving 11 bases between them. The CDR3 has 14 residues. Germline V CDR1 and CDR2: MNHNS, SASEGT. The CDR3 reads CASSESQTTYEQYF. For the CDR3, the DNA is TGTGCCAGCAGTGAGTCACAGACAACCTACGAGCAGTACTTC.

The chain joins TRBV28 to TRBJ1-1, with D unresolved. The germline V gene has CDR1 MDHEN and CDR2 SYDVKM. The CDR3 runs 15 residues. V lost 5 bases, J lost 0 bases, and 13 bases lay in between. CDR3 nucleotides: TGTGCCAGCAGTCTTCCCTGGGCCTTGAACACTGAAGCTTTCTTT. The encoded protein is CASSLPWALNTEAFF.

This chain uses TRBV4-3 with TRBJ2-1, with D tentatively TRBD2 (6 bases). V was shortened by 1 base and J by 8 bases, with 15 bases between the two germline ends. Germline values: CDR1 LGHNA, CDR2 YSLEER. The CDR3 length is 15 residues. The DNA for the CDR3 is TGCGCCAGCAGCCAAGTTTGGGCTAGCGAGTATGAGCAGTTCTTC. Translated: CASSQVWASEYEQFF.

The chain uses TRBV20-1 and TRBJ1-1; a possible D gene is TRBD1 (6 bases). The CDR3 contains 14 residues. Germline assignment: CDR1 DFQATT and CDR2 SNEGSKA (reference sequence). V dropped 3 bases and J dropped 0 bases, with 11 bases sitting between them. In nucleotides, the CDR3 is TGCAGTGCTAGTAGAACAGGGCTGAACACTGAAGCTTTCTTT. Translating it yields CSASRTGLNTEAFF.

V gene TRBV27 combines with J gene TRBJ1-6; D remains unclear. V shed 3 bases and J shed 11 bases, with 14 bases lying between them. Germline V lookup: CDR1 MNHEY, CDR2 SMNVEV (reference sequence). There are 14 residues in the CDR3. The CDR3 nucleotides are TGTGCCAGCAGTTTCGCTGGTACGGGGACACCCCTCCACTTT. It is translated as CASSFAGTGTPLHF.

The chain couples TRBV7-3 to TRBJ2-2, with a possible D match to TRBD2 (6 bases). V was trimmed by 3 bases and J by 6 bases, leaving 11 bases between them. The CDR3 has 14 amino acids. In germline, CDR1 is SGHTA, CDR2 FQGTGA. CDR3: CASSLAGYSGELFF. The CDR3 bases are TGTGCCAGCAGCTTGGCGGGGTATTCCGGGGAGCTGTTTTTT. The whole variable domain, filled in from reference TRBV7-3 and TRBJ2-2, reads GAGVSQTPSNKVTEKGKYVELRCDPISGHTALYWYRQSLGQGPEFLIYFQGTGAADDSGLPNDRFFAVRPEGSVSTLKIQRTERGDSAVYLCASSLAGYSGELFFGEGSRLTVL.

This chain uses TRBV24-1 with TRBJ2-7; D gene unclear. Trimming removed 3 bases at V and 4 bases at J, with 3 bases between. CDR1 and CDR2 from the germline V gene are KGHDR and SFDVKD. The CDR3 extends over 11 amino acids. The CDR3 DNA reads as TGTGCCACCAGTGATCAATACGAGCAGTACTTC. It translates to CATSDQYEQYF.

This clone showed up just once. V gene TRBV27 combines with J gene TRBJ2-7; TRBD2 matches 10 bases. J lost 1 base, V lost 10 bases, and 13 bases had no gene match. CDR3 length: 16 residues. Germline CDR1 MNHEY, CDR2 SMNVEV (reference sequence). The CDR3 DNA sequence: TGTGCCACCCCGGGTCCGAGGACTAGCGGTTCCTACGAGCAGTACTTC. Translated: CATPGPRTSGSYEQYF.

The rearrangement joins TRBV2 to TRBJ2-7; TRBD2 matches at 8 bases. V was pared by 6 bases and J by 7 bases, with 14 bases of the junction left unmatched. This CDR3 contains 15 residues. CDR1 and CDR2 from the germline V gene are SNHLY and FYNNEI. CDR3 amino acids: CASSLLAATPWEQYF. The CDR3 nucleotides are TGTGCCAGCAGCCTACTAGCGGCTACCCCCTGGGAGCAGTACTTC. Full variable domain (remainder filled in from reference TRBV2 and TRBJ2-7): EPEVTQTPSHQVTQMGQEVILRCVPISNHLYFYWYRQILGQKVEFLVSFYNNEISEKSEIFDDQFSVERPDGSNFTLKIRSTKLEDSAMYFCASSLLAATPWEQYFGPGTRLTVT.

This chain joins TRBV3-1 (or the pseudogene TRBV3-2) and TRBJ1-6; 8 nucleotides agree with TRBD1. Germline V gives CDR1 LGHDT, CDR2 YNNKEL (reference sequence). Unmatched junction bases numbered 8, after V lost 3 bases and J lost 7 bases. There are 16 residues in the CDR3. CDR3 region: CASSHLGRQGNSPLHF. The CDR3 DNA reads TGTGCCAGCAGCCATCTGGGAAGACAGGGGAATTCACCCCTCCACTTT.